This T cell receptor beta chain was documented in a study of neurological immune-mediated disorders. Findings and caveats of the study: None of the CDR3 amino acid sequences found in expanded clones was shared across subjects. This suggests that the TCR-beta repertoires were private in all groups.

This clonotype was recorded many times. Its matching antigen is unknown. Germline CDR1 is DFQATT and CDR2 is SNEGSKA (reference sequence). V was pared by 3 bases and J by 1 base, with 12 bases between. The length of the CDR3 is 14 residues. TCRdb reprocessed the 5' RACE reads with MiXCR, giving one entry per CDR3 protein. There are about 24,000 distinct CDR3 sequences in the sample; about 13% occur only once, and approximately 5.5% lies in the top ten. Time point specified: technical triplicate 1. The cell input for sorted libraries was approximately 1 million, and those cells were CD4+ or CD8+ T cells.

This chain connects TRBV20-1 to TRBJ1-1, with a tentative D call TRBD1 (5 bases). The receptor was derived from a female donor with HTLV-1-associated myelopathy (HAM/TSP). Sequencing was done on a sample of CD4+ T cells from blood. Here the CDR3 DNA reads TGCAGTGCTAGCATGATGGGACCGAACACTGAAGCTTTCTTT. Translated: CSASMMGPNTEAFF.